Listed below are T cell receptor beta chains from one sample, sequenced in a study of blood T cell repertoires in COVID-19. Produced via immunoSEQ multiplex PCR; TCRdb's table is partial and in-frame only. The sample carries around 190,000 clones, around 75% recorded once. The source material was peripheral blood. The receptors originated from a woman in her thirties or forties with COVID-19, enrolled during active disease. CDR3s include the opening cysteine and the closing phenylalanine or tryptophan. The D gene is left open where the match is weak. A clone size is listed for some rows: how often the clone was seen (once, few, many), or a class if it is expanded.

v_call: TRBV3-1/TRBV3-2; d_call: TRBD1; clone_size: NA; j_call: TRBJ1-3; cdr3_aa: CASSPTGNGNTIYF; cdr3_nt: TGTGCCAGCAGCCCGACAGGGAATGGAAACACCATATATTTT
v_call: TRBV2; d_call: TRBD2; clone_size: few; j_call: TRBJ2-1; cdr3_aa: CASVPSGGSGNEQFF; cdr3_nt: TGTGCCAGCGTCCCTAGCGGGGGGTCTGGAAATGAGCAGTTCTTC
v_call: TRBV6-5; d_call: NA; clone_size: NA; j_call: TRBJ1-3; cdr3_aa: CASREASGNTIYF; cdr3_nt: TGTGCCAGCAGAGAGGCTTCTGGAAACACCATATATTTT
v_call: TRBV9; d_call: TRBD1; clone_size: NA; j_call: TRBJ2-5; cdr3_aa: CASSAYMTGAGETQYF; cdr3_nt: TGTGCCAGCAGCGCGTATATGACAGGGGCGGGAGAGACCCAGTACTTC
v_call: TRBV7-3; d_call: TRBD1; clone_size: NA; j_call: TRBJ1-1; cdr3_aa: CASSSTGGNTEAFF; cdr3_nt: TGTGCCAGCAGCTCGACAGGGGGGAACACTGAAGCTTTCTTT
v_call: TRBV12-3/TRBV12-4; d_call: NA; clone_size: NA; j_call: TRBJ2-7; cdr3_aa: CASSLFGYEQYF; cdr3_nt: TGTGCCAGCAGTTTGTTCGGCTACGAGCAGTACTTC
v_call: TRBV5-8; d_call: NA; clone_size: NA; j_call: TRBJ1-1; cdr3_aa: CASSLSSEAFF; cdr3_nt: TGTGCCAGCAGCTTGTCGTCTGAAGCTTTCTTT
v_call: TRBV7-2; d_call: NA; clone_size: NA; j_call: TRBJ2-3; cdr3_aa: CASSLVPTGTTDTQYF; cdr3_nt: TGTGCCAGCAGCTTAGTCCCCACAGGTACAACAGATACGCAGTATTTT
v_call: TRBV5-4; d_call: NA; clone_size: NA; j_call: TRBJ1-2; cdr3_aa: CASSPQDAPNYGYTF; cdr3_nt: TGTGCCAGCAGCCCACAGGACGCTCCTAACTATGGCTACACCTTC
v_call: TRBV27; d_call: TRBD2; clone_size: NA; j_call: TRBJ2-7; cdr3_aa: CASSFPRAGTSVRGGYEQYF; cdr3_nt: TGTGCCAGCAGTTTCCCAAGAGCTGGGACTAGCGTCCGTGGGGGGTACGAGCAGTACTTC
v_call: TRBV2; d_call: NA; clone_size: NA; j_call: TRBJ1-6; cdr3_aa: CASSESLSSYNSPLHF; cdr3_nt: TGTGCCAGCAGTGAATCCCTCAGCTCCTATAATTCACCCCTCCACTTT
v_call: TRBV19; d_call: TRBD1; clone_size: NA; j_call: TRBJ1-3; cdr3_aa: CASSMARQGLSGNTIYF; cdr3_nt: TGTGCCAGTAGTATGGCCCGACAGGGACTCTCTGGAAACACCATATATTTT
v_call: TRBV15; d_call: NA; clone_size: NA; j_call: TRBJ2-1; cdr3_aa: CATSRTREDNEQFF; cdr3_nt: TGTGCCACCAGCAGGACCCGGGAAGACAATGAGCAGTTCTTC
v_call: TRBV11-3; d_call: NA; clone_size: NA; j_call: TRBJ2-7; cdr3_aa: CASSHGSSYEQYF; cdr3_nt: TGTGCCAGCAGCCACGGGTCTTCCTACGAGCAGTACTTC
v_call: TRBV5-1; d_call: TRBD1; clone_size: NA; j_call: TRBJ1-2; cdr3_aa: CASSPGQGDGYTF; cdr3_nt: TGCGCCAGCAGCCCCGGACAGGGGGATGGCTACACCTTC
v_call: TRBV19; d_call: TRBD1; clone_size: NA; j_call: TRBJ1-1; cdr3_aa: CASSLGQVDNTEAFF; cdr3_nt: TGTGCCAGTAGCCTTGGACAGGTGGACAACACTGAAGCTTTCTTT
v_call: TRBV19; d_call: NA; clone_size: NA; j_call: TRBJ2-3; cdr3_aa: CASSGWDTQYF; cdr3_nt: TGTGCCAGTTCTGGCTGGGATACGCAGTATTTT
v_call: TRBV7-9; d_call: TRBD1; clone_size: NA; j_call: TRBJ1-2; cdr3_aa: CASSLGQGNYGYTF; cdr3_nt: TGTGCCAGCAGCTTGGGACAGGGGAACTATGGCTACACCTTC
v_call: TRBV27; d_call: TRBD2; clone_size: NA; j_call: TRBJ2-1; cdr3_aa: CASSFVTGLAGGYLQFF; cdr3_nt: TGTGCCAGCAGTTTCGTTACGGGACTAGCGGGAGGATATTTGCAGTTCTTC
v_call: TRBV6-5; d_call: NA; clone_size: NA; j_call: TRBJ2-7; cdr3_aa: CASSQTRGGFYEQYF; cdr3_nt: TGTGCCAGCAGCCAGACGAGGGGGGGTTTCTACGAGCAGTACTTC
v_call: TRBV13; d_call: TRBD2; clone_size: NA; j_call: TRBJ2-7; cdr3_aa: CASSPNWTSDYEQYF; cdr3_nt: TGTGCCAGCAGCCCCAATTGGACTAGTGACTACGAGCAGTACTTC
v_call: TRBV7-6; d_call: NA; clone_size: NA; j_call: TRBJ1-6; cdr3_aa: CASSPGLSPLHF; cdr3_nt: TGTGCCAGCAGCCCGGGACTATCACCCCTCCACTTT
v_call: TRBV6-5; d_call: TRBD2; clone_size: NA; j_call: TRBJ2-7; cdr3_aa: CASSYKAGGSYEQYF; cdr3_nt: TGTGCCAGCAGTTACAAGGCGGGAGGGAGCTACGAGCAGTACTTC
v_call: TRBV6-6; d_call: NA; clone_size: NA; j_call: TRBJ1-1; cdr3_aa: CASSYRRGGTEAFF; cdr3_nt: TGTGCCAGCAGTTACCGACGGGGGGGCACTGAAGCTTTCTTT
v_call: TRBV12-5; d_call: TRBD2; clone_size: NA; j_call: TRBJ2-1; cdr3_aa: CASGLVRGTSVYNEQFF; cdr3_nt: TGTGCTAGTGGTTTGGTACGGGGGACTAGCGTTTACAATGAGCAGTTCTTC
v_call: TRBV11-2; d_call: NA; clone_size: NA; j_call: TRBJ2-3; cdr3_aa: CASSWRLSTDTQYF; cdr3_nt: TGTGCCAGCAGCTGGAGACTTAGCACAGATACGCAGTATTTT
v_call: TRBV6-5; d_call: NA; clone_size: few; j_call: TRBJ1-5; cdr3_aa: CASSYSADVSNQPQHF; cdr3_nt: TGTGCCAGCAGTTACTCGGCCGATGTCAGCAATCAGCCCCAGCATTTT
v_call: TRBV7-6; d_call: TRBD1; clone_size: NA; j_call: TRBJ1-5; cdr3_aa: CASSLAPGQGIPSVNQPQHF; cdr3_nt: TGTGCCAGCAGCTTAGCACCGGGACAGGGAATACCTAGCGTCAATCAGCCCCAGCATTTT
v_call: TRBV27; d_call: NA; clone_size: once; j_call: TRBJ2-4; cdr3_aa: CASSLGQLAKNIQYF; cdr3_nt: TGTGCCAGCAGTTTAGGACAGCTAGCCAAAAACATTCAGTACTTC
v_call: TRBV2; d_call: TRBD2; clone_size: NA; j_call: TRBJ2-1; cdr3_aa: CASNRASGRNEQFF; cdr3_nt: TGTGCCAGCAATAGGGCTAGCGGGAGGAATGAGCAGTTCTTC
v_call: TRBV10-1; d_call: TRBD2; clone_size: NA; j_call: TRBJ2-3; cdr3_aa: CASSESKRAGRDTQYF; cdr3_nt: TGCGCCAGCAGTGAGTCTAAGCGGGCCGGGAGGGATACGCAGTATTTT
v_call: TRBV18; d_call: TRBD1; clone_size: NA; j_call: TRBJ1-5; cdr3_aa: CASSPGTGNQPQHF; cdr3_nt: TGTGCCAGCTCACCAGGGACAGGGAACCAGCCCCAGCATTTT
v_call: TRBV6-5; d_call: TRBD1; clone_size: NA; j_call: TRBJ2-5; cdr3_aa: CASSYSNRGETQYF; cdr3_nt: TGTGCCAGCAGTTACTCCAACAGGGGAGAGACCCAGTACTTC
v_call: TRBV30; d_call: TRBD1; clone_size: few; j_call: TRBJ1-3; cdr3_aa: CAWNPGTGVNTIYF; cdr3_nt: TGTGCCTGGAATCCCGGGACAGGGGTAAACACCATATATTTT
v_call: TRBV25-1; d_call: TRBD2; clone_size: NA; j_call: TRBJ2-3; cdr3_aa: CASSAPVGGRRTDTQYF; cdr3_nt: TGTGCCAGCAGTGCCCCAGTGGGCGGGAGGCGAACAGATACGCAGTATTTT
v_call: TRBV27; d_call: TRBD1; clone_size: once; j_call: TRBJ2-7; cdr3_aa: CASSLIRGTAIF; cdr3_nt: TGTGCCAGCAGTCTAATCAGGGGGACGGCGATATTC
v_call: TRBV4-3; d_call: NA; clone_size: NA; j_call: TRBJ1-3; cdr3_aa: CASSQDQAFSSGNTIYF; cdr3_nt: TGCGCCAGCAGCCAAGATCAGGCGTTTAGCTCTGGAAACACCATATATTTT
v_call: TRBV9; d_call: NA; clone_size: few; j_call: TRBJ1-2; cdr3_aa: CASSEGGYYYGYTF; cdr3_nt: TGTGCCAGCAGCGAAGGGGGATACTACTATGGCTACACCTTC
v_call: TRBV30; d_call: NA; clone_size: NA; j_call: TRBJ1-5; cdr3_aa: CAWSVAESAGHQPQHF; cdr3_nt: TGTGCCTGGAGTGTAGCGGAGTCGGCAGGACATCAGCCCCAGCATTTT
v_call: TRBV6-6; d_call: TRBD1; clone_size: NA; j_call: TRBJ1-2; cdr3_aa: CASSYRTGRNYGYTF; cdr3_nt: TGTGCCAGCAGTTATCGGACAGGGAGGAACTATGGCTACACCTTC
v_call: TRBV7-3; d_call: TRBD2; clone_size: NA; j_call: TRBJ2-3; cdr3_aa: CASSLTGLAARTDTQYF; cdr3_nt: TGTGCCAGCAGCTTAACCGGACTAGCGGCTAGGACGGATACGCAGTATTTT
v_call: TRBV10-3; d_call: NA; clone_size: NA; j_call: TRBJ1-2; cdr3_aa: CAISRDTSYGYTF; cdr3_nt: TGTGCCATCAGTAGGGACACCTCCTATGGCTACACCTTC
v_call: TRBV19; d_call: TRBD1; clone_size: NA; j_call: TRBJ2-5; cdr3_aa: CASSQGTAKQETQYF; cdr3_nt: TGTGCCAGTAGTCAGGGGACAGCTAAACAAGAGACCCAGTACTTC
v_call: TRBV4-3; d_call: NA; clone_size: NA; j_call: TRBJ1-1; cdr3_aa: CASSQARWTEAFF; cdr3_nt: TGCGCCAGCAGCCAAGCTAGGTGGACTGAAGCTTTCTTT
v_call: TRBV5-1; d_call: NA; clone_size: NA; j_call: TRBJ1-2; cdr3_aa: CASSLAAGMNVGYTF; cdr3_nt: TGCGCCAGCAGCTTGGCCGCGGGCATGAATGTCGGCTACACCTTC
v_call: TRBV7-2; d_call: NA; clone_size: NA; j_call: TRBJ1-1; cdr3_aa: CASSLSGVNTEAFF; cdr3_nt: TGTGCCAGCAGCCTTAGCGGGGTGAACACTGAAGCTTTCTTT
v_call: TRBV9; d_call: NA; clone_size: NA; j_call: TRBJ1-2; cdr3_aa: CASSVGGNPSNYGYTF; cdr3_nt: TGTGCCAGCAGCGTAGGGGGCAACCCTTCTAACTATGGCTACACCTTC
v_call: TRBV27; d_call: NA; clone_size: NA; j_call: TRBJ2-7; cdr3_aa: CASSFAEAYEQYF; cdr3_nt: TGTGCCAGCAGTTTTGCAGAGGCCTACGAGCAGTACTTC
v_call: TRBV7-7; d_call: NA; clone_size: NA; j_call: TRBJ2-7; cdr3_aa: CASSIGAGTGYEQYF; cdr3_nt: TGTGCCAGCAGCATAGGGGCCGGGACTGGGTACGAGCAGTACTTC
v_call: TRBV5-4; d_call: TRBD1; clone_size: NA; j_call: TRBJ1-1; cdr3_aa: CASSLGYRGGRNTEAFF; cdr3_nt: TGTGCCAGCAGCCTGGGCTACAGGGGGGGGAGGAACACTGAAGCTTTCTTT
v_call: TRBV19; d_call: TRBD1; clone_size: NA; j_call: TRBJ1-5; cdr3_aa: CASSISGGGQPQHF; cdr3_nt: TGTGCCAGTAGTATCTCAGGGGGCGGTCAGCCCCAGCATTTT
v_call: TRBV18; d_call: NA; clone_size: few; j_call: TRBJ1-2; cdr3_aa: CASSPPGGRDYGYTF; cdr3_nt: TGTGCCAGCTCACCCCCCGGGGGGCGCGACTATGGCTACACCTTC
v_call: TRBV2; d_call: NA; clone_size: once; j_call: TRBJ1-5; cdr3_aa: CASGAIRPDQPQHF; cdr3_nt: TGTGCCAGCGGAGCGATTAGACCCGATCAGCCCCAGCATTTT
v_call: TRBV7-9; d_call: NA; clone_size: NA; j_call: TRBJ1-1; cdr3_aa: CASSLDSATEAFF; cdr3_nt: TGTGCCAGCAGCTTAGACAGTGCCACTGAAGCTTTCTTT
v_call: TRBV7-9; d_call: NA; clone_size: many; j_call: TRBJ2-2; cdr3_aa: CASSPTGVNTGELFF; cdr3_nt: TGTGCCAGCAGCCCGACAGGAGTAAACACCGGGGAGCTGTTTTTT